This T cell receptor beta chain was recorded in a study of OX40 agonist ivuxolimab in advanced cancers. The protocol was immunoSEQ multiplex PCR, while the TCRdb copy is restricted to in-frame clones and leaves out a portion. The sample records around 20,000 clones, 75% to 90% being singletons. V was cut by 1 base and J by 6 bases, with 13 bases left in between. The length of the CDR3 is 15 residues. Germline V lookup: CDR1 MGHRA, CDR2 YSYEKL. V usage is TRBV4-1 and J usage is TRBJ2-1; no firm D call. The sequence was collected from an adult with an advanced solid tumor such as melanoma, head and neck, liver or kidney cancer. This specimen was CD4+ or CD8+ T cells sorted from blood, taken in a trial of the OX40 agonist ivuxolimab. CDR3 sequence: CASSQGPGITNEQFF. Here the CDR3 DNA reads TGCGCCAGCAGCCAAGGTCCGGGCATCACCAATGAGCAGTTCTTC.